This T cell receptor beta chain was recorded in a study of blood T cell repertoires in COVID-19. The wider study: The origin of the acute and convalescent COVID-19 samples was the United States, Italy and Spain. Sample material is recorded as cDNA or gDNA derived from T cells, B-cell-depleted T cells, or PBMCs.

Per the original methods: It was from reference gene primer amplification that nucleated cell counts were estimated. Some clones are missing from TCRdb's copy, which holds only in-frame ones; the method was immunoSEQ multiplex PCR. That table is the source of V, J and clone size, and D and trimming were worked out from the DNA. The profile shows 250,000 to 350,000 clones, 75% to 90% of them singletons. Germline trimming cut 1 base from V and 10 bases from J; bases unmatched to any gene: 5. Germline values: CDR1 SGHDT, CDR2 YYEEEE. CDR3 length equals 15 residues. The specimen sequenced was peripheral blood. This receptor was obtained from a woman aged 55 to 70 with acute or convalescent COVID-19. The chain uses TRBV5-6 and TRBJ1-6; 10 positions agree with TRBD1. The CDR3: CASSLRQGAGSPLHF. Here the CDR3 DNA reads TGTGCCAGCAGCTTGAGACAGGGGGCAGGGTCACCCCTCCACTTT.